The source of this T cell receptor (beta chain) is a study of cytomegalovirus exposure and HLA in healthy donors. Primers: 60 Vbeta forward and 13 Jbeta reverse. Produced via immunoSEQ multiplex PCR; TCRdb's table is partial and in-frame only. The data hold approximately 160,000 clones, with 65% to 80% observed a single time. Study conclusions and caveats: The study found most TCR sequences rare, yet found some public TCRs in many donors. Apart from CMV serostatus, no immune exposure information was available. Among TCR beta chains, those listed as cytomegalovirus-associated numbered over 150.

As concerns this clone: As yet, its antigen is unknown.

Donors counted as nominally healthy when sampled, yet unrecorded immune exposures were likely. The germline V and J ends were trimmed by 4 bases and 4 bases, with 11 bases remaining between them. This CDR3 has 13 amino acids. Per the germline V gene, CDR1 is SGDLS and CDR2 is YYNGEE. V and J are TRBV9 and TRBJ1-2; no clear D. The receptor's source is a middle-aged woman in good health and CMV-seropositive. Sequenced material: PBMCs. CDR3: CASSSPEGYGYTF. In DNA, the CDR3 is TGTGCCAGCAGCTCACCCGAGGGCTATGGCTACACCTTC. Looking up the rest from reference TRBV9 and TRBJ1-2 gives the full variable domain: DSGVTQTPKHLITATGQRVTLRCSPRSGDLSVYWYQQSLDQGLQFLIQYYNGEERAKGNILERFSAQQFPDLHSELNLSSLELGDSALYFCASSSPEGYGYTFGSGTRLTVV.